This T cell receptor beta chain was identified in a study of shared clonotypes between healthy human individuals. For the study at large: The plates for each donor numbered three CD4 naive, three CD4 memory, two CD8 naive and one CD8 memory.

Of note for this clone: Antigen unknown.

Germline loops: CDR1 WSHSY, CDR2 SAAADI. CDR3 size: 12 residues. V was shortened by 6 bases and J by 9 bases, with 12 bases between the two germline ends. General study results and limits: Memory subsets generally showed smaller estimated richness than naive subsets did.

Several immunoSEQ plates received, in even portions, the genomic DNA of each subset. Replicate PCRs from sorted subsets contained around 200 ng DNA, which is some 32,000 T cell genomes. The assay was immunoSEQ multiplex PCR, and TCRdb's table has in-frame clones only and misses some. The table records about 980,000 clones, 70% to 85% of them present only once. This chain links TRBV10-2 with TRBJ1-5; D uncertain. This TCR was sampled from a man in his late teens or twenties in good health. The specimen was memory CD4+ T cells sorted from blood. Subset reported: CD45RA-negative fraction. CDR3 region: CASSVRLAPQHF. CDR3 nucleotides: TGCGCCAGCAGCGTCAGGCTAGCGCCCCAGCATTTT.